This T cell receptor beta chain was captured by sequencing in a study of blood T cell repertoires in COVID-19. The CDR3 loop spans 15 amino acids. V was trimmed by 0 bases and J by 5 bases, leaving 14 bases between them. CDR1 SGHDT and CDR2 YYEEEE come from the germline V gene. Authors' processing steps: Amplification of reference gene primers was used by the study to estimate nucleated cell counts. Libraries were prepared by immunoSEQ multiplex PCR; TCRdb keeps only in-frame clonotypes and omits some of them. Clonal size and the V and J genes are those of that table, whereas D and trimming came from the DNA. Here the sample spans 140,000 to 150,000 clones, 65% to 85% being singletons.

Sequenced input: peripheral blood. The origin of this receptor is a man aged 60 to 69 with active or convalescent COVID-19. The chain carries TRBV5-6 and TRBJ1-2; D might be TRBD1 (6 bases). The CDR3 loop is CASSLVQGVGYGYTF. The CDR3 DNA is TGTGCCAGCAGCTTGGTACAGGGTGTGGGTTATGGCTACACCTTC.